One sample yielded the 24 T cell receptor beta chains listed below, sequenced in a study of blood T cell repertoires in COVID-19 (dated by TCRdb to 2018 to 2020). The library was made by the immunoSEQ multiplex PCR assay. TCRdb's version of the immuneACCESS table is confined to in-frame rearrangements and falls short of the full clone set. An unresolved V gene accounts for under half of the shortfall where checked; the remainder is of unknown origin. For this sample the table gives some 300,000 clones, of which around 89% were detected only once. The ten largest account for 5.5% to 7% of the sample. What was sequenced was peripheral blood. The receptors were sampled from a woman younger than 45 who had recovered from COVID-19.

This clone was counted a single time. This rearrangement joins TRBV19 to TRBJ2-3; TRBD2 agrees at 8 bases. V gave up 3 bases and J gave up 4 bases; unmatched junction bases: 15. Germline V gene data show CDR1 as LNHDA and CDR2 as SQIVND (reference sequence). The CDR3 has 18 residues. The CDR3 DNA reads as TGTGCCAGTAGTATCGGGAGGGGCGACGCTAGCTTCCCAGATACGCAGTATTTT. Protein sequence: CASSIGRGDASFPDTQYF. The whole variable domain, filled in from reference TRBV19 and TRBJ2-3, reads DGGITQSPKYLFRKEGQNVTLSCEQNLNHDAMYWYRQDPGQGLRLIYYSQIVNDFQKGDIAEGYSVSREKKESFPLTVTSAQKNPTAFYLCASSIGRGDASFPDTQYFGPGTRLTVL.

The CDR3, as DNA: TGTGCCACCAGCCCTCAAGGGGGCTCAACTAATGAAAAACTGTTTTTT. Protein sequence: CATSPQGGSTNEKLFF. This chain links TRBV15 with TRBJ1-4, with 7 bases identical to TRBD1. Germline-derived CDR1 and CDR2 are LNHNV and YYDKDF (reference sequence). CDR3 length: 16 residues. J was trimmed by 0 bases and V by 5 bases; bases with no gene match: 6. The whole variable domain, filled in from reference TRBV15 and TRBJ1-4, reads DAMVIQNPRYQVTQFGKPVTLSCSQTLNHNVMYWYQQKSSQAPKLLFHYYDKDFNNEADTPDNFQSRRPNTSFCFLDIRSPGLGDTAMYLCATSPQGGSTNEKLFFGSGTQLSVL.

The chain joins TRBV28 to TRBJ1-5, with D possibly matching TRBD1 (6 bases). V shed 3 bases and J shed 3 bases, with 18 bases lying between them. This CDR3 has 17 residues. The germline CDR1 and CDR2 sequences are MDHEN and SYDVKM. The CDR3 protein is CASSFAIHRDPNQPQHF. The CDR3, as DNA: TGTGCCAGCAGTTTTGCCATTCACAGGGATCCCAATCAGCCCCAGCATTTT.

The genes are TRBV10-3 and TRBJ2-1; a weak D match, TRBD2 (5 bases). V lost 8 bases and J 6 bases, leaving 14 bases between the germline ends. The CDR3 loop spans 13 amino acids. The germline CDR1 and CDR2 sequences are ENHRY and SYGVKD. CDR3 residues: CAICQTAGNEQFF. The CDR3 bases are TGTGCCATCTGCCAGACGGCGGGCAATGAGCAGTTCTTC.

The chain couples TRBV18 to TRBJ1-5; 9 bases map to TRBD1. The CDR3 contains 19 residues. The junction had 11 bases not matched to a gene; V was cut back by 2 bases and J by 0 bases. Germline V gene data show CDR1 as KGHSH and CDR2 as LQKENI. CDR3 region: CASSPTLGQGDYSNQPQHF. The CDR3 DNA is TGTGCCAGCTCACCAACCCTGGGACAGGGCGACTATAGCAATCAGCCCCAGCATTTT.

This clone was observed once. This chain uses TRBV2 with TRBJ2-3; 9 bases align to TRBD2. Germline CDR1 SNHLY, CDR2 FYNNEI. The V and J ends lost 3 bases and 1 base, in that order; junction bases with no gene match: 2. The CDR3 is 15 amino acids. The CDR3, as DNA: TGTGCCAGCAGTGAGATAGCGGGGGGCACAGATACGCAGTATTTT. As protein: CASSEIAGGTDTQYF.

The chain combines TRBV15 with TRBJ2-7; TRBD1 agrees at 7 bases. Trimming removed 5 bases from V and 4 bases from J; junction bases left unmatched: 5. CDR3 size: 13 residues. CDR1 and CDR2 from the germline V gene are LNHNV and YYDKDF (reference sequence). CDR3 protein: CATSEQGFYEQYF. The CDR3 coding sequence is TGTGCCACCAGCGAACAGGGGTTTTACGAGCAGTACTTC.

The chain is built from TRBV6-1 and TRBJ2-2; possible D gene TRBD2, 6 bases. This CDR3 has 14 residues. Deletions cut 2 bases from V and 5 bases from J, with 9 bases between. Per the germline V gene, CDR1 is MNHNS and CDR2 is SASEGT. CDR3 loop: CASSEIRGTGELFF. In DNA form, the CDR3 reads TGTGCCAGCAGTGAAATTCGGGGGACCGGGGAGCTGTTTTTT.

The V and J genes are TRBV5-6 and TRBJ2-5; a possible D gene is TRBD1 (5 bases). With 3 bases removed from V and 0 bases from J, the gap between germline ends came to 12 bases. The germline gives CDR1 SGHDT, CDR2 YYEEEE. The CDR3 length is 15 residues. CDR3: CASSWSSGYQETQYF. Written as DNA, the CDR3 is TGTGCCAGCAGCTGGTCCTCAGGGTACCAAGAGACCCAGTACTTC.

This clone has a handful of counts. The chain has TRBV7-2 and TRBJ1-5, with a possible D match to TRBD1 (6 bases). V lost 5 bases, J lost 2 bases, and 13 bases lay in between. Germline values: CDR1 SGHTA, CDR2 FQGNSA. CDR3 length: 15 residues. CDR3 DNA: TGTGCCAGCAGCCTCCTAGGGGGAGGCAATCAGCCCCAGCATTTT. This gives the protein CASSLLGGGNQPQHF.

V usage is TRBV2 and J usage is TRBJ2-5; possibly TRBD2 for D (5 bases). This CDR3 is 13 amino acids long. The germline CDR1 and CDR2 sequences are SNHLY and FYNNEI. Trimming removed 4 bases at V and 2 bases at J, with 8 bases between. Here the CDR3 DNA reads TGTGCCAGCAGTGTGAGGGCTCAAGAGACCCAGTACTTC. Protein: CASSVRAQETQYF. The full variable domain, its missing parts supplied by reference TRBV2 and TRBJ2-5, is EPEVTQTPSHQVTQMGQEVILRCVPISNHLYFYWYRQILGQKVEFLVSFYNNEISEKSEIFDDQFSVERPDGSNFTLKIRSTKLEDSAMYFCASSVRAQETQYFGPGTRLLVL.

This rearrangement joins TRBV5-4 to TRBJ1-6; TRBD1 matches 7 bases. V trimming: 0 bases; J trimming: 4 bases; junction bases outside the gene matches: 7. This CDR3 has 17 residues. Per germline, CDR1 SGHNT and CDR2 YYREEE (reference sequence). CDR3 DNA sequence: TGTGCCAGCAGCTTGGGAGTGGTGGGACAGTATAATTCACCCCTCCACTTT. Its protein product is CASSLGVVGQYNSPLHF.

The rearrangement joins TRBV29-1 to TRBJ2-7, with a tentative D call TRBD1 (5 bases). Germline loops: CDR1 SQVTM, CDR2 ANQGSEA. The CDR3 extends over 13 amino acids. The V and J ends lost 3 bases and 3 bases respectively, with 12 bases between them. Written as DNA, the CDR3 is TGCAGCGTTGATTTCTCCGACAGCTACGAGCAGTACTTC. This sequence encodes CSVDFSDSYEQYF.

The rearrangement joins TRBV28 to TRBJ1-1, with D tentatively TRBD1 (5 bases). There are 15 residues in the CDR3. Germline values: CDR1 MDHEN, CDR2 SYDVKM. V lost 3 bases, J lost 4 bases, and 15 bases lay in between. The CDR3 here is CASSLLGGTGTEAFF. The CDR3 DNA sequence: TGTGCCAGCAGTTTGTTGGGGGGGACGGGCACTGAAGCTTTCTTT.

The CDR3: CASSLTEPTYEQYF. The CDR3 nucleotides are TGCGCCAGCAGCTTGACAGAGCCAACCTACGAGCAGTACTTC. The chain recombines TRBV5-1 with TRBJ2-7; D remains unclear. V was trimmed by 1 base and J by 2 bases, leaving 10 bases between them. The CDR3 runs to 14 residues. Germline-derived CDR1 and CDR2 are SGHRS and YFSETQ.

On this clone: The sample has other DNA sequences that encode this CDR3 too. The rearrangement links TRBV18 to TRBJ2-1, with 11 bases lining up with TRBD2. Trimming cost V 0 bases and J 6 bases; bases outside gene matches: 1. The CDR3 is 15 amino acids. Germline assignment: CDR1 KGHSH and CDR2 LQKENI. CDR3 sequence reads: CASSPPSGGANEQFF. CDR3 DNA sequence: TGTGCCAGCTCACCACCTAGCGGGGGGGCCAATGAGCAGTTCTTC. Together with reference TRBV18 and TRBJ2-1, the CDR3 gives the full variable domain: NAGVMQNPRHLVRRRGQEARLRCSPMKGHSHVYWYRQLPEEGLKFMVYLQKENIIDESGMPKERFSAEFPKEGPSILRIQQVVRGDSAAYFCASSPPSGGANEQFFGPGTRLTVL.

The rearrangement uses TRBV6-2 or TRBV6-3 and TRBJ2-7; no clear D gene. The germline V gene has CDR1 MNHEY and CDR2 SVGEGT. Trimming stripped 0 bases from V and 2 bases from J, with 5 bases between. CDR3 length equals 13 residues. In DNA form, the CDR3 reads TGTGCCAGCAGTTACTCCCGAGCCTACGAGCAGTACTTC. Translation gives CASSYSRAYEQYF.

The chain joins TRBV28 to TRBJ2-6; 8 positions match TRBD1. Trimming removed 3 bases from V and 0 bases from J; junction bases left unmatched: 25. Looked up from germline, CDR1 is MDHEN and CDR2 is SYDVKM. The length of the CDR3 is 24 residues. The CDR3 DNA reads TGTGCCAGCAGTTTGGGTTGGTTCGGTGGTCCCGGACAGGGTCTTTACTCTGGGGCCAACGTCCTGACTTTC. Translation: CASSLGWFGGPGQGLYSGANVLTF.

Note on this clone: Other DNA variants within this sample encode the same CDR3. This chain links TRBV12-3 or TRBV12-4 with TRBJ1-2; 9 bases fit TRBD1. V lost 6 bases to trimming and J lost 8 bases; unmatched junction nucleotides: 7. The CDR3 length is 13 residues. CDR3 sequence: CASSRDRVRGYTF. For the CDR3, the DNA is TGTGCCAGCAGCCGGGACAGGGTTCGAGGCTACACCTTC.

The rearrangement uses TRBV5-1 and TRBJ1-5; 7 bases fit TRBD1. J lost 5 bases, V lost 5 bases, and 7 bases had no gene match. Germline V CDR1 and CDR2: SGHRS, YFSETQ. The CDR3 contains 14 residues. The CDR3 region is CASSLTGYDQPQHF. CDR3 bases: TGCGCCAGCAGTCTGACAGGGTATGATCAGCCCCAGCATTTT.

The rearrangement links TRBV11-3 to TRBJ2-5, with unresolved D. The germline CDR1 and CDR2 sequences are SGHNT and YENEEA. This CDR3 region has 13 residues. With 3 bases removed from V and 5 bases from J, the gap between germline ends came to 10 bases. CDR3 DNA: TGTGCCAGCAGCTTGGCAGGCACGGAGACCCAGTACTTC. It is translated as CASSLAGTETQYF. Looking up the rest from reference TRBV11-3 and TRBJ2-5 gives the full variable domain: EAGVVQSPRYKIIEKKQPVAFWCNPISGHNTLYWYLQNLGQGPELLIRYENEEAVDDSQLPKDRFSAERLKGVDSTLKIQPAELGDSAVYLCASSLAGTETQYFGPGTRLLVL.

The chain employs TRBV7-2 and TRBJ1-5; TRBD1 matches 10 bases. Unmatched junction bases numbered 7, after V lost 4 bases and J lost 1 base. The V gene's germline CDR1 is SGHTA and CDR2 FQGNSA. The CDR3 has 17 residues. CDR3 nucleotides: TGTGCCAGCAGCTCCTCTTGGGGACAGGGGAGCAATCAGCCCCAGCATTTT. Amino acids: CASSSSWGQGSNQPQHF.

The J gene is TRBJ1-2, the V gene TRBV6-5, with 8 bases matching TRBD1. Germline values: CDR1 MNHEY, CDR2 SVGAGI. The CDR3 length is 13 residues. The junction had 3 bases not matched to a gene; V was cut back by 6 bases and J by 3 bases. As DNA, the CDR3 is TGTGCCAGCAGCGGACAGGGAGACTATGGCTACACCTTC. Amino acids: CASSGQGDYGYTF.

The chain uses TRBV2 and TRBJ2-3; D remains ambiguous. CDR3 size: 12 residues. Germline V gene lookup returns CDR1 SNHLY and CDR2 FYNNEI. Trimming stripped 8 bases from V and 1 base from J, with 7 bases between. CDR3 loop: CASRVGTDTQYF. Written as DNA, the CDR3 is TGTGCCAGCCGGGTGGGCACAGATACGCAGTATTTT.